The T cell receptor beta chain described here comes from a study of control samples from healthy donors and cancer patients. This clone was seen only once. The assay was immunoSEQ multiplex PCR, and TCRdb's table has in-frame clones only and misses some. Of about 63,000 clones in the sample, roughly 85% were seen once. This receptor was taken from a man aged 35 to 55 in good health. The sequencing input was blood.

The CDR3 region has the DNA TGTGCCAGCAGCCAGGGGACGGCGAGATATACGCAGTATTTT. Its translation is CASSQGTARYTQYF. The chain uses TRBV5-5 and TRBJ2-3; D might be TRBD1 (6 bases). V was clipped by 4 bases and J by 7 bases, with 16 bases between them. This CDR3 has 14 amino acids. CDR1 is SGHKS, CDR2 YYEKEE, per germline (reference sequence).